This T cell receptor (beta chain) was obtained from a study of blood T cell repertoires in COVID-19. Whole-study context: COVID-19 samples collected from the United States, Italy and Spain covered acute and convalescent phases. PBMCs, B-cell-depleted T cells, or T cells provided the cDNA or gDNA that made up the material.

As handled by the study authors: How many nucleated cells were present was estimated from reference gene primer amplification. Assay: immunoSEQ multiplex PCR; the TCRdb copy retains only in-frame clones and omits some. The D gene and trimming were derived from the DNA, and the V and J assignments and clone size from that table. Here the sample spans 100,000 to 150,000 clones, about 87% being singletons. The sequence was collected from a woman aged 55-75 years with acute or convalescent COVID-19. Sequencing was done on a sample of peripheral blood.

Here the CDR3 DNA reads TGTGCCAGCAGCCCCCTGACACAGGCCGGAACTGAAGCTTTCTTT. It translates to CASSPLTQAGTEAFF. This chain connects TRBV7-9 to TRBJ1-1; the D gene is possibly TRBD1 (5 bases). V lost 5 bases to trimming and J lost 5 bases, with 18 bases between them. The CDR3 contains 15 residues. Germline V gives CDR1 SEHNR, CDR2 FQNEAQ (reference sequence). The whole variable domain, remainder taken from reference TRBV7-9 and TRBJ1-1, is DTGVSQNPRHKITKRGQNVTFRCDPISEHNRLYWYRQTLGQGPEFLTYFQNEAQLEKSRLLSDRFSAERPKGSFSTLEIQRTEQGDSAMYLCASSPLTQAGTEAFFGQGTRLTVV.